This T cell receptor beta chain was captured in a study of blood T cell repertoires in COVID-19. Trimming at V came to 2 bases and at J to 7 bases, leaving 12 bases not matched to a gene. The CDR3 covers 16 residues. Per the germline V gene, CDR1 is MNHNY and CDR2 is SVGAGI (reference sequence). The data were produced by immunoSEQ multiplex PCR, yet TCRdb's version contains in-frame clones alone and is incomplete. The sample has 200,000 to 300,000 clones; around four fifths are singletons. This sequence originates from a woman aged 60-70 years with active or convalescent COVID-19. The chain employs TRBV6-6 and TRBJ1-2, with 8 positions matching TRBD1. Sequencing was performed on peripheral blood. For the CDR3, the DNA is TGTGCCAGCAGTTACCCGCGGGATGACAGGGGAAGTGGCTACACCTTC. It encodes CASSYPRDDRGSGYTF.